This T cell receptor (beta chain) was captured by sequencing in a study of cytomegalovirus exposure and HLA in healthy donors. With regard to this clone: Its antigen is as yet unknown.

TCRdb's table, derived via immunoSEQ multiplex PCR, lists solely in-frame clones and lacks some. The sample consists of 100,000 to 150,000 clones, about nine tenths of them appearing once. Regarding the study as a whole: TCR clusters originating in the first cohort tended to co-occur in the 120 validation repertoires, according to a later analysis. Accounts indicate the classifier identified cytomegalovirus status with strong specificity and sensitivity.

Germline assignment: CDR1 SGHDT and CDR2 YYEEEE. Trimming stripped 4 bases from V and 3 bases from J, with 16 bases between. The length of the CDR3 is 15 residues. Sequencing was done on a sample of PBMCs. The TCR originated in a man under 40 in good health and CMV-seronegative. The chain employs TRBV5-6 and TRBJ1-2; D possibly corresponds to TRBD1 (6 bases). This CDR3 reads CASSPKRTAHYGYTF. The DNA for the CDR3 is TGTGCCAGCAGCCCAAAGCGGACAGCGCACTATGGCTACACCTTC.